This T cell receptor (beta chain) was profiled in a study of vaccination and CD4 T cells after COVID-19. Across the whole study: Sampling after COVID took place at a median of 101 days (range 35 to 161) following diagnosis. A few convalescent patients provided samples that were taken at day 14 and days 161 to 241 post-vaccination. Whole-study results and caveats: SARS-CoV-2-reactive clonotype medians increased from roughly 19 to 38, not significantly. Within the convalescent patients, a median roughly 87% of the SARS-CoV-2-reactive clones were ones that appeared only post-vaccination.

The V segment lost 0 bases and the J segment 10 bases; nucleotides outside the gene matches: 7. Germline V CDR1 and CDR2: MGHRA, YSYEKL. The CDR3 is 15 amino acids. Regarding this clonotype: The antigen is unknown.

MiXCR was run by TCRdb on the PCR reads, yielding one entry per CDR3 protein. Here the sample spans around 28,000 distinct CDR3 sequences, under 65% being singletons. Time point reported: late sampling 161 to 241 days after vaccination in three convalescent patients. The source was CD4+ T cells from blood, collected about 7 months after SARS-CoV-2 vaccination. The TCR comes from a human donor who had recovered from COVID-19. The chain joins TRBV4-1 to TRBJ1-4; 8 bases are shared with TRBD1. The CDR3 nucleotides are TGCGCCAGCAGCCAAGACAGGGGGCGAGGCGGAAAACTGTTTTTT. Protein: CASSQDRGRGGKLFF.